This T cell receptor beta chain was captured in a study of blood T cell repertoires in COVID-19. Study-wide context: Material from acute and convalescent COVID-19 was sourced from the United States, Italy and Spain. PBMCs, B-cell-depleted T cells, or T cells provided the cDNA or gDNA that made up the material.

This clone was detected once. J lost 3 bases, V lost 4 bases, and 7 bases had no gene match. CDR1 MNHEY and CDR2 SMNVEV come from the germline V gene (reference sequence). The CDR3 totals 15 residues. In the authors' methods: Scientists estimated how many nucleated cells there were by amplifying reference gene primers. TCRdb keeps only in-frame clones here, not all; method: immunoSEQ multiplex PCR. Clone size and the V and J calls come from that table; the DNA yielded D and trimming. The table lists some 37,000 clones, 90% of them singletons, with under 5% in the top ten. This TCR was sampled from a human donor in a cohort sampled during active COVID-19. The source material was peripheral blood. The V call is TRBV27, the J call TRBJ2-7; 9 bases fit TRBD1. The CDR3 here is CASSSPGQGNYEQYF. The CDR3 nucleotides read TGTGCCAGCAGTTCCCCGGGACAGGGTAACTACGAGCAGTACTTC.